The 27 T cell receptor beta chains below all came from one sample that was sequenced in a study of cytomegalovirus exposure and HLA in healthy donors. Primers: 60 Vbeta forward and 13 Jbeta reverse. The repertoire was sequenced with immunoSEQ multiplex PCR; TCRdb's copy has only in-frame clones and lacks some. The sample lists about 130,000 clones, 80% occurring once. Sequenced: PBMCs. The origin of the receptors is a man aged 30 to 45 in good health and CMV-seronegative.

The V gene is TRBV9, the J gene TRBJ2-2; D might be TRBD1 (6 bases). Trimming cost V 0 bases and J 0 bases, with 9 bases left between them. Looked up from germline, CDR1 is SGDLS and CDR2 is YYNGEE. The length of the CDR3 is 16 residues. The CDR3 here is CASSVGQVPNTGELFF. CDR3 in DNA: TGTGCCAGCAGCGTAGGACAGGTCCCGAACACCGGGGAGCTGTTTTTT.

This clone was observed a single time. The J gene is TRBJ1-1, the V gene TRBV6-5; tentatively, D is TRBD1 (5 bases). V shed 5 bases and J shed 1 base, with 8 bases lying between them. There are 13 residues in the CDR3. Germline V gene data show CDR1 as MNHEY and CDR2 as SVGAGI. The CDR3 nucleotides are TGTGCCAGCAGTAAAACAGGGAACACTGAAGCTTTCTTT. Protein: CASSKTGNTEAFF.

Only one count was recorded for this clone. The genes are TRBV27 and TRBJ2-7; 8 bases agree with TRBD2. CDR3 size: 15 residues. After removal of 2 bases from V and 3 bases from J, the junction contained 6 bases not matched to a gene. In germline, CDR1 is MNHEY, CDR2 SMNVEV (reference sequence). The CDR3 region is CASSLGGGGYYEQYF. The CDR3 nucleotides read TGTGCCAGCAGTTTAGGGGGCGGGGGGTACTACGAGCAGTACTTC.

CDR3 amino acids: CASSPGTGSYEQYF. Written as DNA, the CDR3 is TGTGCCAGCAGCCCGGGGACAGGCTCCTACGAGCAGTACTTC. The chain recombines TRBV5-4 with TRBJ2-7; 8 bases are a match to TRBD1. Germline lookup yields CDR1 SGHNT and CDR2 YYREEE (reference sequence). The ends lost 4 bases at V and 0 bases at J; junction bases unmatched: 3. The CDR3 consists of 14 residues.

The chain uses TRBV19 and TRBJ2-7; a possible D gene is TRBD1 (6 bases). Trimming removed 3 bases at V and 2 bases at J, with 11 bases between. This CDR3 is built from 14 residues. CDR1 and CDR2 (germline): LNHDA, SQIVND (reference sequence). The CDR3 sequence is CASSMIQGPYEQYF. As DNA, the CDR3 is TGTGCCAGTAGTATGATACAGGGTCCCTACGAGCAGTACTTC.

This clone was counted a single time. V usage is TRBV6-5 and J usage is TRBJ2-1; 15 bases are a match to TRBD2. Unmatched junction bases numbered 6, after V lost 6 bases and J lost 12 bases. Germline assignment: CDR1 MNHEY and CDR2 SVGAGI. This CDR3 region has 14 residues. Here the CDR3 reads CASREGLAGGWQFF. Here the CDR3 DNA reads TGTGCCAGCAGAGAAGGACTAGCGGGAGGGTGGCAGTTCTTC.

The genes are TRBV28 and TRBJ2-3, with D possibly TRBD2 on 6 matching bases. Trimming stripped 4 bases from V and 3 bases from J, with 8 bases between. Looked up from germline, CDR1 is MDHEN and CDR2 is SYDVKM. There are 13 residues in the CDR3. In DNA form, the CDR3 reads TGTGCCAGCAGTTCGCTAGCGACAGATACGCAGTATTTT. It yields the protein CASSSLATDTQYF.

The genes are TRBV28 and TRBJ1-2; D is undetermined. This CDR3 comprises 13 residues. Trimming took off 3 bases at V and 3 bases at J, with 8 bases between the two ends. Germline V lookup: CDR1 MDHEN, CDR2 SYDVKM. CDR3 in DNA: TGTGCCAGCAGTTTCAGTCAGGACTATGGCTACACCTTC. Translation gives CASSFSQDYGYTF.

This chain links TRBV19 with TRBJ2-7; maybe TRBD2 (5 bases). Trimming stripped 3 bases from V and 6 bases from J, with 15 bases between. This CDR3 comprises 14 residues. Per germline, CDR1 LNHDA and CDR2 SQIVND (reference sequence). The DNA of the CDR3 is TGTGCCAGTAGTATCGAACCCGGGGTGAGCGAGCAGTACTTC. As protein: CASSIEPGVSEQYF. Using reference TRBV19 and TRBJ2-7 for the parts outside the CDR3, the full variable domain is DGGITQSPKYLFRKEGQNVTLSCEQNLNHDAMYWYRQDPGQGLRLIYYSQIVNDFQKGDIAEGYSVSREKKESFPLTVTSAQKNPTAFYLCASSIEPGVSEQYFGPGTRLTVT.

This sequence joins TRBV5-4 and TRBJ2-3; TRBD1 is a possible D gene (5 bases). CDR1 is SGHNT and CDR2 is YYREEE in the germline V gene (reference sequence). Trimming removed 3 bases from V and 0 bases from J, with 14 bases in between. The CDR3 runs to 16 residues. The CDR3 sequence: CASSWGPPLSTDTQYF. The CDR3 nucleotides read TGTGCCAGCAGCTGGGGCCCACCGCTGAGCACAGATACGCAGTATTTT.

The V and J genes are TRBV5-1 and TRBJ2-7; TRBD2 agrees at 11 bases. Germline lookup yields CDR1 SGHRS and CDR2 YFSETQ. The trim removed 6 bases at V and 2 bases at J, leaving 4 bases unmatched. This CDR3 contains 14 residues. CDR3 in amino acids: CASTGTSGTYEQYF. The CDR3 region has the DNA TGCGCCAGCACCGGGACTAGCGGTACCTACGAGCAGTACTTC.

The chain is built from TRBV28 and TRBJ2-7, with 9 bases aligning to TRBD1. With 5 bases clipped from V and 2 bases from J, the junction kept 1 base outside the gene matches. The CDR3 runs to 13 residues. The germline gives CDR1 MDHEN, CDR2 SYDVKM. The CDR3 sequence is CASSRQGAYEQYF. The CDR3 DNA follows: TGTGCCAGCAGTCGACAGGGGGCCTACGAGCAGTACTTC.

DNA for the CDR3: TGTGCCAGCACCGATGGCGGGAGGGCATGGGAGCAGTTCTTC. Encoded protein: CASTDGGRAWEQFF. The chain is built from TRBV13 and TRBJ2-1; 9 positions agree with TRBD2. J lost 10 bases, V lost 7 bases, and 11 bases had no gene match. The CDR3 runs 14 residues. Germline V gene lookup returns CDR1 PRHDT and CDR2 FYEKMQ (reference sequence).

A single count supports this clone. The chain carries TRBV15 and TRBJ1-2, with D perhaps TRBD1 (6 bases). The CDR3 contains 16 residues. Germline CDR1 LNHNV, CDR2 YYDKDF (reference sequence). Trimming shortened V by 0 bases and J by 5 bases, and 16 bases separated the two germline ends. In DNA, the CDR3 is TGTGCCACCAGCAGAGACCGGGCTGGGACAAAGTATGGCTACACCTTC. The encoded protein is CATSRDRAGTKYGYTF.

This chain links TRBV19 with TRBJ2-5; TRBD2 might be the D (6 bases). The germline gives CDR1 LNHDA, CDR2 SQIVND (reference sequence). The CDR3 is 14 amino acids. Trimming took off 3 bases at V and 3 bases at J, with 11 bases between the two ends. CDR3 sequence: CASSIWRDEETQYF. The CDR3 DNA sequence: TGTGCCAGTAGTATCTGGCGGGACGAAGAGACCCAGTACTTC.

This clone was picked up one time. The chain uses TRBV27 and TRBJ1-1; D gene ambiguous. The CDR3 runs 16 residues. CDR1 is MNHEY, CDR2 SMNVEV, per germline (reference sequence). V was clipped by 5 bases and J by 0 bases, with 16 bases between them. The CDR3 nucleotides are TGTGCCAGCAGTAGATTACCCGGTCTTATGAACACTGAAGCTTTCTTT. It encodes CASSRLPGLMNTEAFF.

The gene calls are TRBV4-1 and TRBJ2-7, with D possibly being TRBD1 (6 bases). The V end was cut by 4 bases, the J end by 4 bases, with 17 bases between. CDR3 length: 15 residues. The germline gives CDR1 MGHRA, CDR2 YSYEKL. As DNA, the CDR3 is TGCGCCAGCAGCCGACCCCGGGACACAATATACGAGCAGTACTTC. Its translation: CASSRPRDTIYEQYF.

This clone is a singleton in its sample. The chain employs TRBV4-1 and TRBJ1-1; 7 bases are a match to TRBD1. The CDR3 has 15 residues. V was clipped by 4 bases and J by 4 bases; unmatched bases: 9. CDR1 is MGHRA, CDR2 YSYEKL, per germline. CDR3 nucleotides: TGCGCCAGCAGCCCCTTACAGGGGCCCCGCACTGAAGCTTTCTTT. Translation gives CASSPLQGPRTEAFF.

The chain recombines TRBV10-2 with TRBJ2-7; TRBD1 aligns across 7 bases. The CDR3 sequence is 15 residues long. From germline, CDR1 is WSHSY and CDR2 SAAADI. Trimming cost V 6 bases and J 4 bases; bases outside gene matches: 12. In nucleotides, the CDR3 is TGCGCCAGCAGCACACCGGACAGGATAGGGTACGAGCAGTACTTC. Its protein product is CASSTPDRIGYEQYF.

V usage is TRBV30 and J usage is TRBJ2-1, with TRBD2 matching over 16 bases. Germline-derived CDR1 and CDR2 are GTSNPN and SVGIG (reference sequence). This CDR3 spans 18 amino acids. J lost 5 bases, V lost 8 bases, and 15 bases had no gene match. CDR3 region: CAAKPGLAGGPLNNEQFF. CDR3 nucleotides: TGTGCCGCGAAACCGGGACTAGCGGGAGGGCCCTTGAACAATGAGCAGTTCTTC.

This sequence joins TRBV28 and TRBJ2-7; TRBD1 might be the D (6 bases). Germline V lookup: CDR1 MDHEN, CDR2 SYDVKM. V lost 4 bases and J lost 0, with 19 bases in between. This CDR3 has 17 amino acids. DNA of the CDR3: TGTGCCAGCAGTTCCAAATGGACAGCCGAGAACTCCTACGAGCAGTACTTC. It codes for CASSSKWTAENSYEQYF.

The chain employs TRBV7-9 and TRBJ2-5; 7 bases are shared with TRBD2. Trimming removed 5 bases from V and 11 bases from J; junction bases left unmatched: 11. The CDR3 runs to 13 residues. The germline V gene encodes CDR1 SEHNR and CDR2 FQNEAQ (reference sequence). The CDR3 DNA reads TGTGCCAGCAGCCCCACCCCCACGCGGGAGCAGTACTTC. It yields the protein CASSPTPTREQYF.

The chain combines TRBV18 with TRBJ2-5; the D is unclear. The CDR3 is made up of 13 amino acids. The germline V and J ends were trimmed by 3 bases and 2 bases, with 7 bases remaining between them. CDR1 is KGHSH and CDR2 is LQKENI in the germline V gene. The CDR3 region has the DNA TGTGCCAGCTCACCTCCTAATCAAGAGACCCAGTACTTC. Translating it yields CASSPPNQETQYF.

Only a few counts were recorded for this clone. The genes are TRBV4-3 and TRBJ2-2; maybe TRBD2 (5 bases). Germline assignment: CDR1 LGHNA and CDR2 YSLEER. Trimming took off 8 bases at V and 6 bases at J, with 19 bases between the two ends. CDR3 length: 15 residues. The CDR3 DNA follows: TGCGCCAGCCGCGCCCTCCCGGGAAGTGCCGGGGAGCTGTTTTTT. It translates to CASRALPGSAGELFF.

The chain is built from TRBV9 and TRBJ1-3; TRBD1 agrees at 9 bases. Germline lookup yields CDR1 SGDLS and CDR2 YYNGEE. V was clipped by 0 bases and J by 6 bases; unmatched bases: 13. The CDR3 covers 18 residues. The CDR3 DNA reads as TGTGCCAGCAGCGTAGGGGCGTCGGGACAGGGATTAGAAAACACCATATATTTT. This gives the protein CASSVGASGQGLENTIYF.

CDR3 region: CASSLESAANEAFF. DNA for the CDR3: TGTGCCAGCAGCTTAGAATCGGCGGCGAATGAAGCTTTCTTT. The chain is built from TRBV7-8 and TRBJ1-1; D not certain. The CDR3 sequence is 14 residues long. Germline assignment: CDR1 SGHVS and CDR2 FQNEAQ. V was cut by 1 base and J by 7 bases, with 13 bases left in between.

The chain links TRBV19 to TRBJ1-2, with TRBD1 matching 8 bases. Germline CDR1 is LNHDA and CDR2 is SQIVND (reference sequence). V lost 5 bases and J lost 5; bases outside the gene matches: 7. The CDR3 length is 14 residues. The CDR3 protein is CASSPQTGVYGYTF. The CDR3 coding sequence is TGTGCCAGTAGTCCCCAGACAGGGGTATATGGCTACACCTTC.